This T cell receptor (beta chain) was recovered during a study of shared clonotypes between healthy human individuals (dated by TCRdb to 2018 to 2020). Regarding the study in general: A few men and two women, aged 18 to 49 years, made up the cohort. To increase sequencing depth and limit assay-specific biases, TCR repertoire library preparation and sequencing were carried out by different laboratories using diverse techniques. Leukapheresis yielded between about 0.94 and 8.9 billion PBMCs per donor. For each donor, CD4 naive and CD4 memory were each run on three plates, CD8 naive on two plates, and CD8 memory on one plate. To estimate repertoire size and how much clonotypes are shared between individuals, the study performed deep sequencing of blood TCR repertoires from roughly five healthy adults.

Unmatched junction bases come to 4, with V trimmed by 4 bases and J by 7 bases. Taken from the germline V gene, the CDR1 and CDR2 loops are MGHRA and YSYEKL. CDR3 length: 14 amino acids, cysteine to phenylalanine. Kept here is only the CDR3 DNA, which spans 42 bases and is read in frame from base 1. Using the deep immunoSEQ assay, multiplex PCR amplified TCR CDR3 regions from genomic DNA. For each cell subset, the extracted genomic DNA was distributed evenly across all wells of several immunoSEQ 96-well plates, and each plate served as one replicate. For sorted subsets, each replicate PCR was loaded with around 200 ng genomic DNA, equivalent to 30,000 or so T cell genomes. Purified libraries were quantified with a Qubit 3.0 fluorometer, sized on a Bioanalyzer 2100, and re-quantified with the KAPA Library Quantification kit. A separate single-read 150-cycle Illumina NextSeq 550 flow cell was used to sequence each immunoSEQ 96-well plate. On the authors' methods: Because only junctional sequences without quality scores were contained in the immunoSEQ output, filtering matching that applied to full-length reads could not be performed. Sequences were annotated with PyIR, a Python wrapper for IgBLAST v1.9, using IMGT germline references to assign V/J genes and CDR3. Any read was removed if the V/J assignment was weak (E-value above 1e-6), the CDR3 was missing, or the read contained stop codons, out-of-frame junctions, or ambiguous translated residues. A V3J clonotype was defined by an identical inferred V gene, J gene, and CDR3 amino acid sequence. To compute the percentage overlap between repertoires, the number of shared unique clonotypes was divided by the size of the smaller repertoire. Repertoire richness was assessed with RTK rarefaction, the Chao1 estimator, and Recon v2.1 estimates of unobserved clonotypes. For all TCRbeta clonotypes obtained by the gDNA method from four donors, generation probabilities were computed with OLGA. Not all clones reach the TCRdb copy of this immuneACCESS table, which keeps in-frame sequences only. Checked studies attribute under half of the gap to unresolved V genes and leave the rest unexplained. The V and J calls and the clone size are those of that table, but D and trimming were determined from the DNA. Recorded for this sample are approximately 2,300,000 clones; 85% to 95% of them occurred a single time. Approximately 0.41% of the sample comes from the top ten.

General findings and caveats noted by the study authors: Rarefaction of sorted-subset datasets indicated incomplete sequencing despite the large sequencing depth. Naive subsets generally had larger estimated clonotype richness than memory subsets did. The small number of donors limited the genetic and exposure-history diversity represented. Compared with non-shared clonotypes, clonotypes shared by all four sorted-subset donors had higher generation probabilities. Pairwise subsampling indicated that sequencing depth was expected to affect the degree of clonotype sharing among donors. When a handful of donors were compared, the shared fraction of clonotypes was 5% to 6.5% for naive CD4, 3.5% to 4% for naive CD8, 2.3% for memory CD4, and less than 0.5% for memory CD8. Only blood was sampled, and tissue TCR repertoires likely differ from those in blood.

Donors were healthy HIV-negative adults with no recently reported acute infections or vaccinations. Every donor was a Caucasian adult living in Nashville, Tennessee, USA. Magnetic negative selection was used to enrich CD4+ T cells, after which naive cells were positively selected on CD45RA and the negative fraction became the memory subset. Blood was obtained by leukapheresis, after which PBMCs were separated by Ficoll-Histopaque density gradient centrifugation and cryopreserved in liquid nitrogen vapor phase. Analytical flow cytometry was used to check the purity and quantity of each magnetically sorted T cell population. Genomic DNA was isolated from each sorted fraction and quantified by UV absorbance on a Nanodrop 2000c. Turning to this clone: It has no known antigen specificity. No base-level quality is on record; no much larger clone is a single base apart.

The chain links TRBV4-1 with TRBJ2-1; TRBD2 matches 10 bases in the middle. The TCR was taken from a man between 18 and 29 years old in good health. Some clones in this sample may be carry-over from other donors' samples. Sequencing input: naive CD4+ T cells from PBMCs. What the cell subset or site label conveys for this sample: CD45RA+ positively selected. The DNA sequence is TGCGCCAGCAGCCGTACTAGCGGGATTAATGAGCAGTTCTTC. This sequence encodes CASSRTSGINEQFF.